This TCR beta chain was sequenced during a study of T cell responses to AZD1222 COVID-19 vaccine. The study's findings and limits: The donors showed a predominance of white British ancestry and of females, with possible underestimation of clonal diversity.

Sequenced by immunoSEQ multiplex PCR; TCRdb stores in-frame clones only, minus some. The sample yields about 140,000 clones, 75% to 95% seen once. A word on this clone: Antigen: not known.

The length of the CDR3 is 12 residues. V lost 5 bases, J lost 3 bases, and 2 bases stayed unmatched. The germline CDR1 and CDR2 sequences are SQVTM and ANQGSEA. The input for sequencing was peripheral blood, taken on day 0 of AZD1222 vaccination. The source of this sequence is an adult in good health. The chain employs TRBV29-1 and TRBJ2-7, with TRBD2 identical over 9 bases. The CDR3 DNA follows: TGCAGCGTTCCGACTAGCGGCTACGAGCAGTACTTC. As protein: CSVPTSGYEQYF.